Presented here are 10 T cell receptor beta chains from one specimen sequenced in a study of shared clonotypes between healthy human individuals. The repertoire was sequenced with immunoSEQ multiplex PCR; TCRdb's copy has only in-frame clones and lacks some. This sample yields 2,500,000 or so clones, of which approximately 94% are seen a single time; around 0.14% belongs to the top ten. The sample taken for sequencing was naive CD4+ T cells sorted from blood. The subset is: CD45RA+ positively selected. The receptors were sampled from a man aged 18 to 29 in good health.

As for this clone: It may be a read error: a sequence one base away is much more abundant. Other nucleotide sequences in the sample specify the same CDR3. The rearrangement uses TRBV5-1 and TRBJ1-2; D uncertain. V was pared by 0 bases and J by 1 base, with 4 bases between. CDR1 is SGHRS, CDR2 YFSETQ, per germline. This CDR3 comprises 13 residues. CDR3 in amino acids: CASSLDINYGYTF. The CDR3 DNA reads as TGCGCCAGCAGCTTGGACATTAACTATGGCTACACCTTC.

The chain recombines TRBV5-1 with TRBJ2-3; possibly TRBD1 or TRBD2 for D (5 bases each). This CDR3 is built from 16 residues. Trimming cost V 4 bases and J 0 bases, with 15 bases left between them. Per the germline V gene, CDR1 is SGHRS and CDR2 is YFSETQ. As DNA, the CDR3 is TGCGCCAGCAGCGCCTATGGGGGACCTAGCACAGATACGCAGTATTTT. Protein product: CASSAYGGPSTDTQYF.

The chain couples TRBV30 to TRBJ2-1; 14 positions agree with TRBD2. This CDR3 is built from 16 residues. The J segment lost 8 bases and the V segment lost 3 bases, leaving 9 bases of the junction unmatched. Germline V gene data show CDR1 as GTSNPN and CDR2 as SVGIG (reference sequence). The CDR3 DNA reads TGTGCCTGGAGGAGGGGACTAGCGGGAGTGGGCGATGAGCAGTTCTTC. It translates to CAWRRGLAGVGDEQFF.

The chain joins TRBV7-9 to TRBJ2-7; TRBD1 is a possible D gene (6 bases). Germline lookup yields CDR1 SEHNR and CDR2 FQNEAQ (reference sequence). This CDR3 contains 12 residues. V lost 1 base, J lost 9 bases, and 10 bases lay in between. The CDR3 sequence is CASSLDPQGQYF. Here the CDR3 DNA reads TGTGCCAGCAGCTTAGACCCACAGGGGCAGTACTTC.

The rearrangement uses TRBV4-1 and TRBJ2-1; a possible D gene is TRBD1 (5 bases). V gave up 5 bases and J gave up 2 bases, with 7 bases separating them. This CDR3 has 13 amino acids. Germline V lookup: CDR1 MGHRA, CDR2 YSYEKL. The CDR3 DNA follows: TGCGCCAGCAGCTTGACAGCCTACAATGAGCAGTTCTTC. Residues: CASSLTAYNEQFF.

V is TRBV30 and J is TRBJ1-3, with D possibly TRBD1 on 5 matching bases. The CDR3 covers 14 residues. The germline V and J ends were trimmed by 1 base and 1 base, with 8 bases remaining between them. Germline CDR1 reads GTSNPN; CDR2 reads SVGIG (reference sequence). The CDR3 DNA sequence: TGTGCCTGGAGTGACGGGGGATCTGGAAACACCATATATTTT. It specifies CAWSDGGSGNTIYF.

The gene calls are TRBV27 and TRBJ2-3, with unresolved D. V was cut by 6 bases and J by 0 bases, with 10 bases left in between. Germline values: CDR1 MNHEY, CDR2 SMNVEV (reference sequence). The CDR3 covers 14 residues. CDR3 nucleotide sequence: TGTGCCAGCAGGAGGCCAGATAGCACAGATACGCAGTATTTT. As protein: CASRRPDSTDTQYF.

This sequence joins TRBV5-1 and TRBJ2-1; 13 bases align to TRBD2. J lost 5 bases, V lost 3 bases, and 8 bases had no gene match. This CDR3 comprises 17 residues. Germline V lookup: CDR1 SGHRS, CDR2 YFSETQ. The chain's CDR3 is CASSSLAGGPMNNEQFF. As DNA, the CDR3 is TGCGCCAGCAGCTCACTAGCGGGGGGGCCTATGAACAATGAGCAGTTCTTC.

Remarks on this clone: Different DNA sequences within this sample yield the same CDR3. The CDR3 loop reads CASSLGGGSYEQYF. Here the CDR3 DNA reads TGCGCCAGCAGCTTGGGTGGCGGGAGCTACGAGCAGTACTTC. The chain combines TRBV5-1 with TRBJ2-7; 7 bases align to TRBD2. Trimming at V came to 0 bases and at J to 3 bases, leaving 3 bases not matched to a gene. Looked up from germline, CDR1 is SGHRS and CDR2 is YFSETQ. This CDR3 comprises 14 residues.

The chain has TRBV5-4 and TRBJ2-1; 12 positions match TRBD2. Germline loops: CDR1 SGHNT, CDR2 YYREEE (reference sequence). The CDR3 spans 15 residues. V shed 3 bases, J shed 5 bases, and the junction held 3 bases outside the gene matches. In DNA form, the CDR3 reads TGTGCCAGCAGCTCTGGACTAGCGGGGAACAATGAGCAGTTCTTC. Translation: CASSSGLAGNNEQFF.